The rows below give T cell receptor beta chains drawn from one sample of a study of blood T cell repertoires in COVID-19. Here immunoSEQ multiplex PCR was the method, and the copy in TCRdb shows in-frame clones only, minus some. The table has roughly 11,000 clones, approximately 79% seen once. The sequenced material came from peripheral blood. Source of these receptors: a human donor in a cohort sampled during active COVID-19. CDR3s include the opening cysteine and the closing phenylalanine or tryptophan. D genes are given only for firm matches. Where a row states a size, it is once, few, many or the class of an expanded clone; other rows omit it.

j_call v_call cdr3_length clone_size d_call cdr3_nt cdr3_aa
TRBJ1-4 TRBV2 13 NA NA TGTGCCAGCAGTGGCGAAAGTAATGAAAAACTGTTTTTT CASSGESNEKLFF
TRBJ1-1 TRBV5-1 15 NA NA TGCGCCAGCAGCCCACAGGGACCCACGAACACTGAAGCTTTCTTT CASSPQGPTNTEAFF
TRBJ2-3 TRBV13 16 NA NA TGTGCCAGCAGCAACCCTAGCGAACGAAGCACAGATACGCAGTATTTT CASSNPSERSTDTQYF
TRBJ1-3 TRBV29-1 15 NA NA TGCAGCGTAAACACAGGCCTTGAATCTGGAAACACCATATATTTT CSVNTGLESGNTIYF
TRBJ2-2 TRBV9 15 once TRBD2 TGTGCCAGCAGCCCGCGACTAGCGGGGGCCGGGGAGCTGTTTTTT CASSPRLAGAGELFF
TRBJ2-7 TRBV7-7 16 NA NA TGTGCTAGCAGCTTACCCCTATCAAGGAGCTCCTACGAGCAGTACTTC CASSLPLSRSSYEQYF
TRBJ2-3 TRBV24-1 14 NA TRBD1 TGTGCCACCAGGGGGACAGGCGGCGGGGTTACGCAGTATTTT CATRGTGGGVTQYF
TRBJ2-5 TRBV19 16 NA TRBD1 TGTGCCAGTAGGAACCGACAGGGGGCGTTTCCAGAGACCCAGTACTTC CASRNRQGAFPETQYF
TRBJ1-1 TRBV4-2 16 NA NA TGTGCCAGCAGCCAGACACATCAGGGGCCTCAGGATGAAGCTTTCTTT CASSQTHQGPQDEAFF
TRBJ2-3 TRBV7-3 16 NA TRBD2 TGTGCCAGCAGCCTAAGCGGGACCGCGGGGCCAGATACGCAGTATTTT CASSLSGTAGPDTQYF
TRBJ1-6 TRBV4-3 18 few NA TGCGCCAGCAGCCTGGAAGTCCAGGCCGCCAACAATAATTCACCCCTCCACTTT CASSLEVQAANNNSPLHF
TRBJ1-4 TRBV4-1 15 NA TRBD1 TGCGCCAGCAGCCTGACAGGGACCTTTAATGAAAAACTGTTTTTT CASSLTGTFNEKLFF